This TCR beta chain derives from a study of T cell responses to AZD1222 COVID-19 vaccine. Study results and limitations: The number of AZD1222 recipients seropositive at baseline was only five or six. Spike-wide vaccine-associated CD4 TCRs dominated at 160-218 and 743-854. Donors in the cohort were predominantly white British and more often female, and clonal diversity was possibly underestimated.

On this clone itself: As yet, its antigen is unknown.

TCRdb's table, derived via immunoSEQ multiplex PCR, lists solely in-frame clones and lacks some. This table holds approximately 91,000 clones, approximately 90% found once. The CDR3 contains 14 residues. Trimming cost V 5 bases and J 2 bases; bases outside gene matches: 5. CDR1 is GTSNPN, CDR2 SVGIG, per germline (reference sequence). The sequence derives from an adult in good health. Sequenced here: peripheral blood, sampled on day 0 of AZD1222 vaccination. The chain couples TRBV30 to TRBJ1-4; TRBD1 matches at 7 bases. The CDR3 coding sequence is TGTGCCTGGCTGGGAGGGGGCACTAATGAAAAACTGTTTTTT. This encodes CAWLGGGTNEKLFF.